This is a list of T cell receptor beta chains from one sample in a study of T-cell memory formation after mild COVID-19. A single record per CDR3 protein comes from TCRdb applying MiXCR to the 5' RACE reads. The table records under 300,000 distinct CDR3 sequences, 15% to 20% of them present only once. Sequenced material: PBMCs or a T cell subset sorted from them (not recorded which). The source is a man aged 18-30 years who had mild COVID-19 (a few samples of this study predate the infection). Cell type and time point are not known. Both conserved end residues are part of each CDR3. The D gene is left open where the match is weak. Expanded clones get a size class; other rows say once, few or many, or leave the size out.

v_gene,j_gene,abundance,d_gene,CDR3aa,CDR3nt
TRBV5-1,TRBJ2-4,.,TRBD1,CASSLTGTGKNIQYF,TGCGCCAGCAGCTTGACCGGGACAGGCAAAAACATTCAGTACTTC
TRBV19,TRBJ1-1,.,TRBD1,CASTTQGTEAFF,TGTGCCAGTACCACACAGGGGACCGAAGCTTTCTTT
TRBV19,TRBJ1-5,few,.,CASSTQPGEGRNQPQHF,TGTGCCAGTAGTACCCAGCCGGGGGAGGGTCGCAATCAGCCCCAGCATTTT
TRBV27,TRBJ2-3,.,TRBD2,CASSLAGGGAADTQYF,TGTGCCAGCAGTTTAGCGGGCGGGGGGGCCGCAGATACGCAGTATTTT
TRBV5-6,TRBJ2-3,.,.,CASSFFLAVDTQYF,TGTGCCAGCAGCTTCTTTCTAGCCGTCGATACGCAGTATTTT
TRBV6-2/TRBV6-3,TRBJ1-5,.,.,CASSYSIIQPQHF,TGTGCCAGCAGTTACTCGATAATTCAGCCCCAGCATTTT
TRBV10-3,TRBJ2-1,few,.,CAISNSGVNEQFF,TGTGCCATCAGCAATAGTGGGGTGAATGAGCAGTTCTTC
TRBV4-3,TRBJ2-7,few,.,CASSQDFGAPYEQYF,TGCGCCAGCAGCCAAGATTTCGGCGCACCCTACGAGCAGTACTTC
TRBV6-5,TRBJ2-3,many,.,CASLGAGDTQYF,TGTGCCAGCCTGGGGGCCGGGGATACGCAGTATTTT
TRBV4-1,TRBJ2-5,many,.,CASSQDRLAIIQETQYF,TGCGCCAGCAGCCAAGATCGGCTAGCGATTATCCAAGAGACCCAGTACTTC
TRBV6-6,TRBJ2-2,few,.,CAMSRVRSITGELFF,TGTGCCATGTCCAGGGTTCGGAGTATCACCGGGGAGCTGTTTTTT
TRBV4-3,TRBJ2-3,.,TRBD1,CASSQGQGPDTQYF,TGCGCCAGCAGCCAAGGACAGGGGCCAGATACGCAGTATTTT
TRBV24-1,TRBJ2-4,once,.,CATSAFVGGRDIQYF,TGTGCCACCAGTGCGTTCGTTGGGGGTAGAGACATTCAGTACTTC
TRBV7-2,TRBJ2-1,few,TRBD2,CASSATGTSPNSKQFF,TGTGCCAGCAGCGCTACCGGGACTAGCCCTAACTCTAAGCAGTTCTTC
TRBV20-1,TRBJ2-5,many,TRBD2,CSPKRGLETQYF,TGCAGCCCTAAGCGGGGACTAGAGACCCAGTACTTC
TRBV7-3,TRBJ1-1,.,TRBD1,CASSFRDRGEAFF,TGTGCCAGCAGCTTCCGGGACAGGGGGGAAGCTTTCTTT
TRBV4-3,TRBJ1-6,.,.,CASSQDDSPLQMSSYNSPLHF,TGCGCCAGCAGCCAAGATGATAGTCCTCTACAAATGAGTTCCTATAATTCACCCCTCCACTTT
TRBV6-2/TRBV6-3,TRBJ2-6,few,.,CASSPIANVLTF,TGTGCCAGCAGCCCCATCGCCAACGTCCTGACTTTC
TRBV12-3/TRBV12-4,TRBJ2-1,.,.,CASRDTGYEQFF,TGTGCCAGCAGGGATACAGGGTATGAGCAGTTCTTC
TRBV7-2,TRBJ1-3,few,.,CASSPFRSSGNTIYF,TGTGCCAGCAGCCCATTTAGGAGCTCTGGAAACACCATATATTTT
TRBV11-2,TRBJ2-1,few,.,CASSFAPPRLEQFF,TGTGCCAGCAGCTTCGCCCCCCCCCGGCTGGAGCAGTTCTTC
TRBV4-2,TRBJ2-7,.,.,CASSQVGASYEQYF,TGTGCCAGCAGCCAAGTTGGGGCATCCTACGAGCAGTACTTC